This is a list of T cell receptor beta chains from one sample in a study of T cell responses to AZD1222 COVID-19 vaccine. The method was immunoSEQ multiplex PCR; TCRdb's version includes in-frame clones alone and lacks a portion of them. The sample yields under 150,000 clones, roughly 88% seen once. This material consisted of peripheral blood, taken 28 days after the second AZD1222 dose. The receptors were gathered from an adult who received the AZD1222 COVID-19 vaccine. Each CDR3 is given with its conserved first and last residue. Clone size, where shown, is once, few, many, or a class for clones that have expanded.

clone_size v_call cdr3_aa
- TRBV24-1 CATSEGTGYGYTF
- TRBV30 CASKAERRSYNEQFF
- TRBV5-1 CASTTIGEGTGELFF
- TRBV10-2 CASSATGTEETQYF
- TRBV24-1 CATSDTSGSWTGELFF
- TRBV5-4 CASSVWDRSSYEQYF
few TRBV7-7 CASSFLLGTAWGKLFF
- TRBV2 CARARQADGNTIYF
- TRBV6-5 CASSYSLASYEQYF
- TRBV11-3 CASGETTHNEQFF
- TRBV5-8 CASNRGIFAGELFF
once TRBV3-1/TRBV3-2 CASSQGAGGWYEQYF
few TRBV28 CASSLNKGRVDEKLFF
- TRBV19 CASSIYRRESTNSPLHF
- TRBV18 CASSPELHPANYGYTF
- TRBV27 CATLTRALPDTQYF
- TRBV19 CASMGGESYGYTF
few TRBV19 CASSWTGNTEAFF
- TRBV5-1 CASSSQETQYF
- TRBV10-3 CAISEPSYTEAFF
- TRBV27 CASSFIRGTGELFF
- TRBV6-2/TRBV6-3 CASSYMVAGGSLAFF
- TRBV5-1 CASSFPEGTEAFF
- TRBV27 CASRDRPIGEAFF
- TRBV7-2 CASSLVVAGVYEQYF
- TRBV18 CASSPAGYEQYF
- TRBV12-3/TRBV12-4 CASSTRNTEAFF
- TRBV29-1 CSVEGGGHRGDTF
- TRBV21-1 CASSKVCQQGRYEQYF
- TRBV10-2 CASSDAGPFTDTQYF
- TRBV2 CASIPPGLTYEQYF
- TRBV30 CAWSGKWDISYTEAFF
- TRBV11-2 CASSLDPDRPQHF
- TRBV5-1 CASSLAGLWATNEQFF
once TRBV7-3 CASSLRGADQETQYF
- TRBV19 CASSITGQEGGYTF